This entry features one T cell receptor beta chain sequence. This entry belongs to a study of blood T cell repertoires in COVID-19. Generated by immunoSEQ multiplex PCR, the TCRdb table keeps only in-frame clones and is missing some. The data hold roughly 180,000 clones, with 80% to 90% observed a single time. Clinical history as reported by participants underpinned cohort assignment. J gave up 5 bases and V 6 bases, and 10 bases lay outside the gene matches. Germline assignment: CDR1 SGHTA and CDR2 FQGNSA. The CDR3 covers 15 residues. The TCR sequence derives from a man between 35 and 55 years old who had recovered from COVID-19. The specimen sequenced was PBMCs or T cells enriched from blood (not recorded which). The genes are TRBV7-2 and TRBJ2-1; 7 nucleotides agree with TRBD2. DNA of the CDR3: TGTGCCAGCAGAGGAGGCGGGAGTAAGAACAATGAGCAGTTCTTC. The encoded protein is CASRGGGSKNNEQFF.